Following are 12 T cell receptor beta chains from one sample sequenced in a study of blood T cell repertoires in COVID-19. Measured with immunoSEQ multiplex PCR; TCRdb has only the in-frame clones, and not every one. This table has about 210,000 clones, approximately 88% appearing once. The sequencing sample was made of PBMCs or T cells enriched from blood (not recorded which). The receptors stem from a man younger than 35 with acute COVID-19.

The CDR3 spells CASSFGRGRTYEQYF. The CDR3 DNA reads TGTGCCAGCAGCTTCGGTCGCGGGAGAACCTACGAGCAGTACTTC. V gene TRBV11-2 combines with J gene TRBJ2-7; 7 nucleotides line up with TRBD2. This CDR3 contains 15 residues. V gave up 3 bases and J gave up 2 bases; unmatched junction bases: 7. Germline V CDR1 and CDR2: SGHAT, FQNNGV.

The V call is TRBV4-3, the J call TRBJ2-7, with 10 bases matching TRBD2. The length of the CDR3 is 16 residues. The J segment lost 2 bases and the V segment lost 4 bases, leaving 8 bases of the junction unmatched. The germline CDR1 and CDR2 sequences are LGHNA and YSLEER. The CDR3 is CASSRISGRAPYEQYF. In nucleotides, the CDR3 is TGCGCCAGCAGCCGAATCAGCGGGAGGGCCCCCTACGAGCAGTACTTC.

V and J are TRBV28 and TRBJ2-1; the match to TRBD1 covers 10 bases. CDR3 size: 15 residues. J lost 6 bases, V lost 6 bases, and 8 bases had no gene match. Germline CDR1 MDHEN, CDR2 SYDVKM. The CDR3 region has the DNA TGTGCCAGCAGAACCGGGACAGGGGAGTTCAATGAGCAGTTCTTC. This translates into CASRTGTGEFNEQFF.

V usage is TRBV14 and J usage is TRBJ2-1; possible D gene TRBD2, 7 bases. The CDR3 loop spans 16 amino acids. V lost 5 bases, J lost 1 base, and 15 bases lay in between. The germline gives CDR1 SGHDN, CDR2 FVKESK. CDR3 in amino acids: CASSSRGAKSYNEQFF. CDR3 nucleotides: TGTGCCAGCAGCTCCCGGGGGGCCAAATCCTACAATGAGCAGTTCTTC.

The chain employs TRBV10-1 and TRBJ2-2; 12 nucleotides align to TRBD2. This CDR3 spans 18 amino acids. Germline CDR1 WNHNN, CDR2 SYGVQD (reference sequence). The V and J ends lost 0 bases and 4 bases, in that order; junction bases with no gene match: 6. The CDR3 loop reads CASSESWGLAGSTGELFF. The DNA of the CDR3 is TGCGCCAGCAGTGAGTCGTGGGGACTAGCGGGCAGCACCGGGGAGCTGTTTTTT.

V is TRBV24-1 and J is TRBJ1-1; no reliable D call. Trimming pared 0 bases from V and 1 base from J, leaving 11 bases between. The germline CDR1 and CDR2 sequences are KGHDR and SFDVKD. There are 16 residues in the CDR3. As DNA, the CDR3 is TGTGCCACCAGTGATTTGTACACAGCAAAGAACACTGAAGCTTTCTTT. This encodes CATSDLYTAKNTEAFF.

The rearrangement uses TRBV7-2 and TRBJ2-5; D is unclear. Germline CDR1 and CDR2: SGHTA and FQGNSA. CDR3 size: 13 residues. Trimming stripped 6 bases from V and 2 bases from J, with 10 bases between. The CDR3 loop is CASSLVVQETQYF. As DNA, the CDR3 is TGTGCCAGCAGTCTGGTAGTTCAAGAGACCCAGTACTTC.

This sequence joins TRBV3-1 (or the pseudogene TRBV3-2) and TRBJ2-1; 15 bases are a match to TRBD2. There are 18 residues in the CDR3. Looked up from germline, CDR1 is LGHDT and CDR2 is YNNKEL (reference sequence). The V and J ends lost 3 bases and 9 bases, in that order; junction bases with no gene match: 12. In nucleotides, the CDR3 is TGTGCCAGCAGCCAGGACTTACCGGGACTAGCGGGAGGCCCTGAGCAGTTCTTC. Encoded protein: CASSQDLPGLAGGPEQFF.

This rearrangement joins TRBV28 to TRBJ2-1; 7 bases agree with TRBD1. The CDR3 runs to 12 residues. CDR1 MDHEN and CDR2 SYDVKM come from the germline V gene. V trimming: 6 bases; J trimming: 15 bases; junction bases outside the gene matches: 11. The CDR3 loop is CASRPDRFNLFF. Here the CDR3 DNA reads TGTGCCAGCAGACCGGACAGGTTTAATCTGTTCTTC. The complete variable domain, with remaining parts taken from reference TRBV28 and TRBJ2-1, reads DVKVTQSSRYLVKRTGEKVFLECVQDMDHENMFWYRQDPGLGLRLIYFSYDVKMKEKGDIPEGYSVSREKKERFSLILESASTNQTSMYLCASRPDRFNLFFGPGTRLTVL.

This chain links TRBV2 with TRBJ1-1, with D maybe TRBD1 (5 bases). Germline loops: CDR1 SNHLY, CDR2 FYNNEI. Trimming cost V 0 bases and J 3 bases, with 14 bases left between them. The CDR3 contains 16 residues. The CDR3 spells CASSEALQGSDTEAFF. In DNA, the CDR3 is TGTGCCAGCAGTGAAGCGCTTCAGGGCTCGGACACTGAAGCTTTCTTT. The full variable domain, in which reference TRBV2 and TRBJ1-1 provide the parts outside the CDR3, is EPEVTQTPSHQVTQMGQEVILRCVPISNHLYFYWYRQILGQKVEFLVSFYNNEISEKSEIFDDQFSVERPDGSNFTLKIRSTKLEDSAMYFCASSEALQGSDTEAFFGQGTRLTVV.

CDR3 residues: CASSQVDRNTEAFF. CDR3 nucleotide sequence: TGCGCCAGCAGCCAAGTGGACAGAAACACTGAAGCTTTCTTT. The V and J genes are TRBV4-1 and TRBJ1-1, with D tentatively TRBD1 (6 bases). There are 14 residues in the CDR3. The germline CDR1 and CDR2 sequences are MGHRA and YSYEKL. The V end was cut by 1 base, the J end by 2 bases, with 8 bases between.

The CDR3 sequence is CASSLTGSGTGELFF. Written as DNA, the CDR3 is TGTGCCAGCAGCTTAACTGGGAGTGGGACCGGGGAGCTGTTTTTT. This rearrangement joins TRBV7-3 to TRBJ2-2; tentatively, D is TRBD2 (5 bases). Germline CDR1 reads SGHTA; CDR2 reads FQGTGA. V was cut by 0 bases and J by 5 bases, with 10 bases left in between. This CDR3 is built from 15 residues.